This T cell receptor beta chain originates from a study of OX40 agonist ivuxolimab in advanced cancers. The overall study: Patients were given ivuxolimab, an antibody that agonizes OX40 (CD134). Patients were roughly 83% male with ages roughly 20 to 90, mean around 61. Regarding the study as a whole: CD4+ and CD8+ blood T cells expanded clonally by week 6 at 0.1 to 3.0 mg/kg.

The CDR3 has 14 residues. The germline V gene has CDR1 KGHSH and CDR2 LQKENI. J gave up 3 bases and V 3 bases, and 0 bases lay outside the gene matches. In regard to this clone: The antigen is not known.

TCRdb's table, derived via immunoSEQ multiplex PCR, lists solely in-frame clones and lacks some. The table lists under 70,000 clones, more than 75% of them singletons. Enrollment shut out patients with autoimmune disease history or systemic immunosuppression. This TCR was recovered from an adult with an advanced solid tumor such as melanoma, head and neck, liver or kidney cancer. The chain uses TRBV18 and TRBJ2-7, with 12 bases that match TRBD2. This specimen consisted of CD4+ or CD8+ T cells sorted from blood, obtained in a trial of the OX40 agonist ivuxolimab. The CDR3 region is CASSPTSGSYEQYF. The CDR3, as DNA: TGTGCCAGCTCACCGACTAGCGGGAGCTACGAGCAGTACTTC.